These 10 T cell receptor beta chains came from one sample sequenced in a study of blood T cell repertoires in COVID-19. TCRdb's copy holds only in-frame clones and misses some; the assay was immunoSEQ multiplex PCR. The data show about 300,000 clones, with more than 80% seen just once and approximately 7.5% held by the top ten. Sequences were obtained from peripheral blood. These receptor sequences come from a woman in her thirties with COVID-19, enrolled during active disease.

This chain uses TRBV6-1 with TRBJ2-1; 8 bases line up with TRBD2. Germline trimming cut 4 bases from V and 7 bases from J; bases unmatched to any gene: 15. Germline V CDR1 and CDR2: MNHNS, SASEGT. The CDR3 loop spans 17 amino acids. The CDR3 DNA is TGTGCCAGCAGTGTTCGACAAGCGGGAGTAAATAAAAATGAGCAGTTCTTC. Protein product: CASSVRQAGVNKNEQFF.

V usage is TRBV6-2 or TRBV6-3 and J usage is TRBJ2-3; D possibly corresponds to TRBD2 (5 bases). The CDR3 runs to 16 residues. V dropped 6 bases and J dropped 4 bases, with 20 bases sitting between them. Germline V gene data show CDR1 as MNHEY and CDR2 as SVGEGT. CDR3 protein: CASSRPSRGYADTQYF. The CDR3 DNA sequence: TGTGCCAGCAGCCGACCCTCTCGGGGTTACGCAGATACGCAGTATTTT.

The chain employs TRBV30 and TRBJ2-7; D might be TRBD1 (5 bases). Germline values: CDR1 GTSNPN, CDR2 SVGIG (reference sequence). CDR3 size: 14 residues. Trimming shortened V by 1 base and J by 3 bases, and 13 bases separated the two germline ends. This chain's CDR3 is CAWSGSGSVYEQYF. The CDR3 DNA sequence: TGTGCCTGGAGTGGCTCAGGGTCTGTCTACGAGCAGTACTTC.

The chain links TRBV19 to TRBJ1-5; 8 nucleotides align to TRBD1. The CDR3 length is 15 residues. The V segment lost 3 bases and the J segment 3 bases; nucleotides outside the gene matches: 4. CDR1 and CDR2 (germline): LNHDA, SQIVND (reference sequence). The CDR3: CASSIQGADNQPQHF. DNA for the CDR3: TGTGCCAGTAGTATCCAGGGGGCGGACAATCAGCCCCAGCATTTT.

J is TRBJ2-7 and V is TRBV7-3; 11 bases align to TRBD2. The CDR3 runs 15 residues. Germline trimming cut 7 bases from V and 3 bases from J; bases unmatched to any gene: 8. Germline CDR1 SGHTA, CDR2 FQGTGA. The CDR3 spells CASTQRGTSGYEQYF. CDR3 nucleotide sequence: TGTGCCAGCACCCAAAGAGGGACTAGCGGCTACGAGCAGTACTTC.

The chain recombines TRBV28 with TRBJ1-2, with D tentatively TRBD1 (6 bases). This CDR3 comprises 16 residues. CDR1 MDHEN and CDR2 SYDVKM come from the germline V gene. V dropped 4 bases and J dropped 5 bases, with 20 bases sitting between them. The CDR3 sequence is CASSSGIERTVYGYTF. The CDR3, as DNA: TGTGCCAGCAGTTCGGGGATAGAACGGACAGTTTATGGCTACACCTTC.

The V and J genes are TRBV5-1 and TRBJ1-1; D ambiguous. This CDR3 is built from 13 residues. V lost 2 bases and J lost 7, with 12 bases in between. CDR1 is SGHRS and CDR2 is YFSETQ in the germline V gene. The CDR3 nucleotides read TGCGCCAGCAGCTTCCGGCCCCGGGATGAAGCTTTCTTT. Protein product: CASSFRPRDEAFF.

V gene TRBV28 combines with J gene TRBJ1-4; TRBD1 agrees at 10 bases. CDR1 and CDR2 (germline): MDHEN, SYDVKM. The CDR3 consists of 18 residues. V was clipped by 7 bases and J by 4 bases; unmatched bases: 15. The CDR3 region has the DNA TGTGCCAGCACCAATTTCTGGGACAGGGGTGTCGGTAATGAAAAACTGTTTTTT. Translation gives CASTNFWDRGVGNEKLFF.

This chain links TRBV19 with TRBJ2-1, with 9 positions matching TRBD2. The trim removed 3 bases at V and 4 bases at J, leaving 4 bases unmatched. Per germline, CDR1 LNHDA and CDR2 SQIVND (reference sequence). The CDR3 has 15 residues. CDR3 amino acids: CASSIGGRDYNEQFF. In nucleotides, the CDR3 is TGTGCCAGTAGTATCGGCGGGAGGGATTACAATGAGCAGTTCTTC.

The genes are TRBV7-2 and TRBJ2-1; D gene unclear. Germline loops: CDR1 SGHTA, CDR2 FQGNSA. The length of the CDR3 is 15 residues. The germline V and J ends were trimmed by 3 bases and 0 bases, with 9 bases remaining between them. CDR3 sequence: CASSLAPSSYNEQFF. CDR3 nucleotide sequence: TGTGCCAGCAGCTTGGCACCAAGCTCCTACAATGAGCAGTTCTTC.